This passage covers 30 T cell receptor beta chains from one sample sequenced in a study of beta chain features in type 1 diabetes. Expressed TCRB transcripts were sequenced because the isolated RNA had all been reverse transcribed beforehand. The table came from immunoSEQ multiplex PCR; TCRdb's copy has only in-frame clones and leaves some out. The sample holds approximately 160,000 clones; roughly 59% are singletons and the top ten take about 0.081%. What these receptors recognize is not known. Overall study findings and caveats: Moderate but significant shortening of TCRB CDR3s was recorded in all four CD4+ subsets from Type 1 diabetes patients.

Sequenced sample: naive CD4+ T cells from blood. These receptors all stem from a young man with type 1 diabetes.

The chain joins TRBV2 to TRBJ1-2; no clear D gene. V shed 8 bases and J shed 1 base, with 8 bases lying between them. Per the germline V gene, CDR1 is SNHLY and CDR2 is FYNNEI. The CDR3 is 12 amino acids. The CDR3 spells CASRILNYGYTF. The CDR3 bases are TGTGCCAGCCGAATCCTTAACTATGGCTACACCTTC.

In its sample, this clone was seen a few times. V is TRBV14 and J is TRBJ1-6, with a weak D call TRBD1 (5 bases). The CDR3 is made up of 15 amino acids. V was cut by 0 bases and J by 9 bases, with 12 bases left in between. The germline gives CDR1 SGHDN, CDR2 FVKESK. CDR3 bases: TGTGCCAGCAGCCAAGAGCCCCTCAGGGTTTCACCCCTCCACTTT. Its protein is CASSQEPLRVSPLHF.

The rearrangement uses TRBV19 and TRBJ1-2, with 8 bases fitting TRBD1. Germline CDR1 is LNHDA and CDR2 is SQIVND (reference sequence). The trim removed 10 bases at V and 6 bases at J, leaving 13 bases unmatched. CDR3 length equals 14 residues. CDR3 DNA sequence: TGTGCCACCAGACCGGGGACAGGTACAGATGGCTACACCTTC. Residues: CATRPGTGTDGYTF.

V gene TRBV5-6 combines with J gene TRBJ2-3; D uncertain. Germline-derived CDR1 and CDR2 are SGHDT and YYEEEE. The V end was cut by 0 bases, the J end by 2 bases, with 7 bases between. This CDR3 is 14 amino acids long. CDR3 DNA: TGTGCCAGCAGCTTGGGGCAAACCACAGATACGCAGTATTTT. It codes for CASSLGQTTDTQYF.

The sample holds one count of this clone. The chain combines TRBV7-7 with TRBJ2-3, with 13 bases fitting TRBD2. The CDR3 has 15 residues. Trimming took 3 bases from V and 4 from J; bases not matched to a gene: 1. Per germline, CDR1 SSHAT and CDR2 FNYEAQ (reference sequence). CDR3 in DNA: TGTGCCAGCAGCTTCGGGACTAGCGGGGCAGATACGCAGTATTTT. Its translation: CASSFGTSGADTQYF. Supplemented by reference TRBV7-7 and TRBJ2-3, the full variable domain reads GAGVSQSPRYKVTKRGQDVTLRCDPISSHATLYWYQQALGQGPEFLTYFNYEAQPDKSGLPSDRFSAERPEGSISTLTIQRTEQRDSAMYRCASSFGTSGADTQYFGPGTRLTVL.

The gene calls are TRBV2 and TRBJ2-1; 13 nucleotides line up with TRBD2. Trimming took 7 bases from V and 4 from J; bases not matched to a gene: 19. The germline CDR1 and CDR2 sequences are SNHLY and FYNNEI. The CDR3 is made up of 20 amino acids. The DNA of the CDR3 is TGTGCCAGCACACCCGCTATGGGACTAGCGGGACATGTACCGTACAATGAGCAGTTCTTC. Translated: CASTPAMGLAGHVPYNEQFF.

The CDR3: CASSLRHGIRVQQEKGYTF. Written as DNA, the CDR3 is TGTGCCAGCAGCCTCCGACATGGCATCAGGGTACAGCAAGAGAAGGGCTACACCTTC. The chain joins TRBV21-1 to TRBJ1-2; TRBD1, the table's D call, was not compared with the DNA. TRBV21-1 is given as a pseudogene. The CDR3 is 19 residues long.

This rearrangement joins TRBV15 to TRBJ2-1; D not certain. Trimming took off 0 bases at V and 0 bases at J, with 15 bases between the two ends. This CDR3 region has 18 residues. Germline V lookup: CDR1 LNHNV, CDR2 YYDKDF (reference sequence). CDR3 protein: CATSRDKDRASSYNEQFF. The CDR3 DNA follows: TGTGCCACCAGCAGAGATAAAGACCGGGCAAGCTCCTACAATGAGCAGTTCTTC.

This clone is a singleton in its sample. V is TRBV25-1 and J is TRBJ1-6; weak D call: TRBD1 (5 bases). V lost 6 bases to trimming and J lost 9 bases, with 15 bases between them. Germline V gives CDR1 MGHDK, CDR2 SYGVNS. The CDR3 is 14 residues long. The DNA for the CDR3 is TGTGCCAGCAGGGTGGGGGTTGGGGCTTCACCCCTCCACTTT. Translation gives CASRVGVGASPLHF.

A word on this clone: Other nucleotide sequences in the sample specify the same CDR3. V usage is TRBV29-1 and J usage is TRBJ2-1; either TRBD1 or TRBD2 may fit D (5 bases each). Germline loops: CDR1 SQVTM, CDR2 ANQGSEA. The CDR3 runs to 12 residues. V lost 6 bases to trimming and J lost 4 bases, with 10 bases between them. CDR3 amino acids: CSVGDSYNEQFF. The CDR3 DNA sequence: TGCAGCGTGGGAGACAGTTACAATGAGCAGTTCTTC.

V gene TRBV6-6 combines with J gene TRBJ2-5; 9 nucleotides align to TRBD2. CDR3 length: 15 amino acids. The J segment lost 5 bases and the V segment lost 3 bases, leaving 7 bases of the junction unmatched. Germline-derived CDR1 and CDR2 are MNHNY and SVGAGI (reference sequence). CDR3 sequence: CASSYQAGGLETQYF. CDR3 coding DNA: TGTGCCAGCAGTTATCAAGCGGGGGGCCTGGAGACCCAGTACTTC.

CDR3 nucleotides: TGTGCCAGCAGTCGTCAACAAGAGACCCAGTACTTC. It specifies CASSRQQETQYF. The chain uses TRBV7-2 and TRBJ2-5; D gene ambiguous. The V end lost 6 bases, the J end lost 2 bases, and 7 bases lay between the germline ends. CDR3 length: 12 amino acids. Germline V gene data show CDR1 as SGHTA and CDR2 as FQGNSA.

DNA of the CDR3: TGTGCCACCAGGGGATTTCGCACAGATACGCAGTATTTT. Translation gives CATRGFRTDTQYF. The chain employs TRBV2 and TRBJ2-3, with D perhaps TRBD1 (6 bases). The CDR3 loop spans 13 amino acids. Trimming took off 10 bases at V and 1 base at J, with 12 bases between the two ends. Germline CDR1 and CDR2: SNHLY and FYNNEI.

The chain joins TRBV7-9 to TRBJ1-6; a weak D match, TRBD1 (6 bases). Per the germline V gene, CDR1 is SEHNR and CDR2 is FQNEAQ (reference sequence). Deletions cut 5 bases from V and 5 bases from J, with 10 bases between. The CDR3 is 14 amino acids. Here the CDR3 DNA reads TGTGCCAGCAGCACCAGACAGGATAATTCACCCCTCCACTTT. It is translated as CASSTRQDNSPLHF.

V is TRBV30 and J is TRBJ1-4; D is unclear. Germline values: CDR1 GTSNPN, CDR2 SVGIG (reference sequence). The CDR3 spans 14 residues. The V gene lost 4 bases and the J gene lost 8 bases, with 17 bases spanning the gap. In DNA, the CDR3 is TGTGCCTGGACCGAGATGCAGATTGGCGAAAAACTGTTTTTT. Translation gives CAWTEMQIGEKLFF.

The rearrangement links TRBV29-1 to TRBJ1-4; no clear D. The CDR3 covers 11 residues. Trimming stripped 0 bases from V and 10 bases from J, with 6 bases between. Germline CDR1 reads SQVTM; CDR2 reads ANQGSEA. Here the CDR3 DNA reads TGCAGCGTTGAAGATTCCGGAAAACTGTTTTTT. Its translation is CSVEDSGKLFF.

CDR3 loop: CASSGSILTDTQYF. CDR3 nucleotides: TGTGCCAGCAGCGGATCGATCCTCACAGATACGCAGTATTTT. The chain employs TRBV9 and TRBJ2-3; D is unclear. The germline V gene has CDR1 SGDLS and CDR2 YYNGEE. This CDR3 comprises 14 residues. Trimming pared 3 bases from V and 2 bases from J, leaving 10 bases between.

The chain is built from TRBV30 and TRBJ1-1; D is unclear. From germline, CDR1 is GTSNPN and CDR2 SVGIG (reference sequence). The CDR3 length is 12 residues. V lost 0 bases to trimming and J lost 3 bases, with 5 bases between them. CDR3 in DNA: TGTGCCTGGAGTGTACTGGACACTGAAGCTTTCTTT. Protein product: CAWSVLDTEAFF.

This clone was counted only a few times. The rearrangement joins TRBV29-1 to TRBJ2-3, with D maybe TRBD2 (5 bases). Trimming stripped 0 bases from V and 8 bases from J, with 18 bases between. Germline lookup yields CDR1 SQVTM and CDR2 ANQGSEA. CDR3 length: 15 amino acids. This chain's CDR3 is CSVEDRAGGLGTQYF. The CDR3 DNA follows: TGCAGCGTTGAAGATCGGGCAGGAGGCTTGGGTACGCAGTATTTT.

The CDR3 loop is CASSQDMPSSQETQYF. The CDR3 coding sequence is TGCGCCAGCAGCCAAGATATGCCAAGCAGCCAAGAGACCCAGTACTTC. The rearrangement joins TRBV4-1 to TRBJ2-5; no definite D call. The CDR3 covers 16 residues. The germline V gene encodes CDR1 MGHRA and CDR2 YSYEKL. V was cut by 0 bases and J by 1 base, with 12 bases left in between.

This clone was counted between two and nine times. The CDR3 spells CASSLDGQAHTF. Written as DNA, the CDR3 is TGTGCCAGCAGTTTAGATGGCCAGGCCCACACCTTC. The chain carries TRBV28 and TRBJ1-2; no firm D call. Deletions cut 2 bases from V and 12 bases from J, with 13 bases between. The germline V gene encodes CDR1 MDHEN and CDR2 SYDVKM. The CDR3 covers 12 residues.

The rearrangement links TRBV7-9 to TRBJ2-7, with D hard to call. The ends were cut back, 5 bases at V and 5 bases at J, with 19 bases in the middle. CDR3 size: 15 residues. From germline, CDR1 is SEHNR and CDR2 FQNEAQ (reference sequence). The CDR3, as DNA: TGTGCCAGCAGCCAGGACCGCTCGCCGGGCGACGAGCAGTACTTC. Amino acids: CASSQDRSPGDEQYF.

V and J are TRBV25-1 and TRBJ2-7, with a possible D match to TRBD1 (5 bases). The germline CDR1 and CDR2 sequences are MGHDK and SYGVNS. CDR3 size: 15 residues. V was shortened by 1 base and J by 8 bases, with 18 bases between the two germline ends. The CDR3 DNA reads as TGTGCCAGCAGTGAATCATCAGGGTACCGGCAACAGCAGTACTTC. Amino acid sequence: CASSESSGYRQQQYF.

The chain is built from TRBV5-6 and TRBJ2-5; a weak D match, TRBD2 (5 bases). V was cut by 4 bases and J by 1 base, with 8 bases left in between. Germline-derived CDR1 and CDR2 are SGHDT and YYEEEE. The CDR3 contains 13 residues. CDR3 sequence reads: CASSRGRQETQYF. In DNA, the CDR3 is TGTGCCAGCAGCCGCGGGCGCCAAGAGACCCAGTACTTC.

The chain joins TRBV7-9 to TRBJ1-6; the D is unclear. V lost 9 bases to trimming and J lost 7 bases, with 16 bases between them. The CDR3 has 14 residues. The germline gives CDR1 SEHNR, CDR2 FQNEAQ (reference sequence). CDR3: CASQNDGGNSPLHF. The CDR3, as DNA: TGTGCCAGTCAGAACGACGGAGGAAATTCACCCCTCCACTTT. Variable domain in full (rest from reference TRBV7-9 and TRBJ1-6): DTGVSQNPRHKITKRGQNVTFRCDPISEHNRLYWYRQTLGQGPEFLTYFQNEAQLEKSRLLSDRFSAERPKGSFSTLEIQRTEQGDSAMYLCASQNDGGNSPLHFGNGTRLTVT.

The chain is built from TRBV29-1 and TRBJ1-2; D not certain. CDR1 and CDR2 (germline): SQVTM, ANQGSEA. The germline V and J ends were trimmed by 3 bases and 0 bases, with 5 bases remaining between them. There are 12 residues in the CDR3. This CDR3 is CSVDGANYGYTF. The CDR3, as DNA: TGCAGCGTTGACGGGGCTAACTATGGCTACACCTTC.

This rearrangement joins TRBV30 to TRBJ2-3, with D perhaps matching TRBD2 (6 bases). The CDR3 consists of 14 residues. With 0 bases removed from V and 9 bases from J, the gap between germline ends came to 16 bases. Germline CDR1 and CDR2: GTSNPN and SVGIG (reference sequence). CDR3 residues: CAWSVTGGAGTQYF. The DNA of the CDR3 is TGTGCCTGGAGTGTAACCGGGGGAGCTGGGACGCAGTATTTT.

Written as DNA, the CDR3 is TGTGCCAGCAGAAAGTGGGAAGCCTACAATGAGCAGTTCTTC. Its translation is CASRKWEAYNEQFF. The chain has TRBV7-8 and TRBJ2-1; D not resolved. There are 14 residues in the CDR3. V dropped 6 bases and J dropped 2 bases, with 11 bases sitting between them. Looked up from germline, CDR1 is SGHVS and CDR2 is FQNEAQ.

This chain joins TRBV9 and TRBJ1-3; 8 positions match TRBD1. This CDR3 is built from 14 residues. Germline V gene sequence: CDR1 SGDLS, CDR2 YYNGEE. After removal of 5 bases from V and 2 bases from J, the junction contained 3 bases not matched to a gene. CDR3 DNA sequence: TGTGCCAGCAGTACAGGGGGGACTGGAAACACCATATATTTT. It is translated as CASSTGGTGNTIYF. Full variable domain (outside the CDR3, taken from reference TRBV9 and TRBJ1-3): DSGVTQTPKHLITATGQRVTLRCSPRSGDLSVYWYQQSLDQGLQFLIQYYNGEERAKGNILERFSAQQFPDLHSELNLSSLELGDSALYFCASSTGGTGNTIYFGEGSWLTVV.

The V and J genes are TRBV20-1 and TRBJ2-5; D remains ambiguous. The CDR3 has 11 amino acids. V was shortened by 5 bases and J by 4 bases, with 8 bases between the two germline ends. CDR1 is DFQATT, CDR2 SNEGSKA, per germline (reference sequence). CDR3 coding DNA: TGCAGTGCTCTGGCGGCAGAGACCCAGTACTTC. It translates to CSALAAETQYF.